The entry that follows covers one T cell receptor (beta chain) sequence. Its specificity is unknown. The entry originates in a study of graft-versus-host responses after intestinal transplantation. About the study: Uniformly, recipients were administered anti-thymocyte globulin induction with subsequent tacrolimus and steroids for about 3 years. Whole-study results and caveats: Allograft graft-versus-host to host-versus-graft clonal ratios ran high in patients with graft-donor T cell macrochimerism. There were GvH clones found in recipient marrow, and some of them appeared first in ileum or blood. Circulating GvH clone levels at their peak were associated with HvG declines (early post-transplant).

TCRdb keeps only in-frame clones here, not all; method: immunoSEQ multiplex PCR. Here the sample spans about 130,000 clones, around 90% being singletons. The sequencing here drew on unstimulated CD4+ T cells sorted from spleen or lymph node cells, taken before intestinal transplant. The sequence came from a human donor who received an intestinal transplant.

The CDR3 protein is CASSVGGVFPGELFF. The CDR3 nucleotides are TGTGCCAGCTCAGTCGGCGGGGTATTCCCCGGGGAGCTGTTTTTT. This sequence joins TRBV19 and TRBJ2-2, with D possibly being TRBD2 (6 bases). The CDR3 totals 15 residues. Trimming cost V 9 bases and J 6 bases, with 20 bases left between them. The germline CDR1 and CDR2 sequences are LNHDA and SQIVND (reference sequence).